This T cell receptor (beta chain) was captured in a study of T-cell reconstitution after alpha-beta-depleted transplantation in children. The study, taken as a whole, reports: About two months after transplant, alpha-beta T cells reportedly came from several hundred expanded graft clones. Some patients' high day-60 TCRbeta diversity was attributed to recipient cells surviving conditioning. Newly produced T cells mostly provided counts and TCRbeta diversity after one year, as hyperexpanded clones declined.

Trimming removed 0 bases from V and 7 bases from J, with 10 bases in between. The CDR3 extends over 13 amino acids. The germline CDR1 and CDR2 sequences are LGHNA and YSLEER. TCRbeta library construction was performed incorporating unique molecular identifiers. MiXCR was run by TCRdb on the PCR reads, yielding one entry per CDR3 protein. This table has about 70,000 distinct CDR3 sequences, about 11% appearing once. This clonotype came up many times. Its antigen is not known. The receptor was derived from a boy younger than 18 with acute myeloid leukemia, due to receive a stem cell transplant. The input for sequencing was PBMCs, taken before TCRalphabeta/CD19-depleted stem cell transplant. The rearrangement uses TRBV4-3 and TRBJ2-7; TRBD2 is a possible D gene (5 bases). This CDR3 reads CASSQDFSGEQYF. The CDR3 DNA sequence: TGCGCCAGCAGCCAAGATTTCTCGGGGGAGCAGTACTTC.